This TCR beta chain was recorded in a study of T cells after yellow fever vaccination. About the research overall: Researchers used SMART-Seq v4 Ultra Low Input to prepare fractions that had low cell numbers. General observations from the study: One caveat is that FACS-sorted repertoires could contain abundant clonotypes contaminating from the bulk population. Though weaker, the secondary response peaked faster, on day 5 versus 15.

A 5'RACE template-switching step, the method used to make TCR cDNA, added a universal primer site and UMIs. One entry per CDR3 protein, called by TCRdb with MiXCR from the 5' RACE reads. The table includes 300,000 to 350,000 distinct CDR3 sequences, 3.5% to 4.5% detected once. This clonotype was found a few times. Its antigen is still unknown. An end of the junction differs from the germline gene, which may be a read error. CDR3 length: 13 residues. Germline V lookup: CDR1 SNHLY, CDR2 FYNNEI. The sequenced sample was PBMCs, obtained 5 days after the yellow fever booster vaccination. This receptor was taken from a man younger than 35 who received the YFV17D yellow fever vaccine. This chain links TRBV2 with TRBJ1-5; weak D call: TRBD1 (5 bases). CDR3 coding DNA: TGTGCCAGCAATCTAGACAGCAGTCAGCCCCAGCATTTT. Residues: CASNLDSSQPQHF.